What follows are 11 T cell receptor beta chains derived from one specimen sequenced in a study of cytomegalovirus exposure and HLA in healthy donors. This PCR relied on a set of 60 Vbeta primers and 13 Jbeta primers. Profiling relied on immunoSEQ multiplex PCR, and the TCRdb table lists in-frame clones only, not all of them. The data show around 130,000 clones, 75% to 90% seen once. Sequencing was done on a sample of PBMCs. The origin of the receptors is a woman between 25 and 40 years old in good health and CMV-seropositive.

The chain uses TRBV9 and TRBJ1-1; D is uncertain. V was pared by 3 bases and J by 3 bases, with 12 bases between. Germline assignment: CDR1 SGDLS and CDR2 YYNGEE. The CDR3 consists of 14 residues. The CDR3: CASSAPGWDTEAFF. In nucleotides, the CDR3 is TGTGCCAGCAGCGCCCCGGGATGGGACACTGAAGCTTTCTTT.

The chain is built from TRBV19 and TRBJ2-2, with D possibly TRBD2 on 5 matching bases. There are 13 residues in the CDR3. V gave up 6 bases and J gave up 3 bases, with 8 bases separating them. Germline V gives CDR1 LNHDA, CDR2 SQIVND (reference sequence). The CDR3 loop reads CASSGADTGELFF. The CDR3, as DNA: TGTGCCAGTAGCGGAGCGGACACCGGGGAGCTGTTTTTT.

Only one count was recorded for this clone. This chain uses TRBV5-1 with TRBJ1-4, with 9 positions matching TRBD1. With 5 bases clipped from V and 8 bases from J, the junction kept 7 bases outside the gene matches. This CDR3 has 14 amino acids. Germline CDR1 is SGHRS and CDR2 is YFSETQ. CDR3 sequence (DNA): TGCGCCAGCAGTTCCCCAGACAGGGGGGAAAAACTGTTTTTT. Protein product: CASSSPDRGEKLFF.

The chain links TRBV5-1 to TRBJ1-1; D gene uncertain. CDR1 is SGHRS, CDR2 YFSETQ, per germline. The CDR3 has 13 amino acids. Trimming left V 4 bases short and J 7 bases short, with 14 bases between. The CDR3 loop is CASSGTAHGEAFF. The CDR3 nucleotides read TGCGCCAGCAGCGGTACTGCGCATGGTGAAGCTTTCTTT.

The chain links TRBV6-5 to TRBJ1-1, with 9 positions matching TRBD1. The CDR3 runs to 15 residues. The germline V gene encodes CDR1 MNHEY and CDR2 SVGAGI. V lost 0 bases and J lost 4; bases outside the gene matches: 3. In DNA form, the CDR3 reads TGTGCCAGCAGTTACTCCGGACAGGGGAGCACTGAAGCTTTCTTT. This gives the protein CASSYSGQGSTEAFF.

In DNA, the CDR3 is TGTGCCAGCAGGGGGCCGGGCAATCAGCCCCAGCATTTT. It translates to CASRGPGNQPQHF. The rearrangement uses TRBV28 and TRBJ1-5, with TRBD1 as a possible D gene (5 bases). The CDR3 runs 13 residues. Germline V gene sequence: CDR1 MDHEN, CDR2 SYDVKM. V lost 6 bases and J 2 bases, leaving 8 bases between the germline ends.

The chain recombines TRBV18 with TRBJ1-5; TRBD1 matches at 10 bases. The CDR3 runs to 16 residues. The V gene's germline CDR1 is KGHSH and CDR2 LQKENI. Losses at the gene ends were 5 bases for V and 2 bases for J; bases not matched to a gene: 6. CDR3 nucleotides: TGTGCCAGCTCAGCCCTCGGGACAGGGGGCAATCAGCCCCAGCATTTT. It codes for CASSALGTGGNQPQHF.

V is TRBV28 and J is TRBJ2-1; TRBD2 is a possible D gene (5 bases). From germline, CDR1 is MDHEN and CDR2 SYDVKM. This CDR3 contains 12 residues. The V end was cut by 2 bases, the J end by 10 bases, with 9 bases between. CDR3 sequence reads: CASSLTGREQFF. CDR3 DNA sequence: TGTGCCAGCAGTTTAACGGGAAGAGAGCAGTTCTTC.

V and J are TRBV5-1 and TRBJ2-1, with unresolved D. Trimming pared 4 bases from V and 2 bases from J, leaving 13 bases between. The CDR3 spans 15 residues. Germline V gene data show CDR1 as SGHRS and CDR2 as YFSETQ. The CDR3: CASSQSRPTYNEQFF. The CDR3 nucleotides are TGCGCCAGCAGCCAGTCGAGGCCTACCTACAATGAGCAGTTCTTC.

The rearrangement joins TRBV18 to TRBJ1-1; no reliable D call. The V end lost 3 bases, the J end lost 8 bases, and 13 bases lay between the germline ends. The germline V gene encodes CDR1 KGHSH and CDR2 LQKENI. The CDR3 has 13 residues. The CDR3: CASSPAASREAFF. The CDR3, as DNA: TGTGCCAGCTCACCGGCGGCTTCTCGGGAAGCTTTCTTT.

The chain uses TRBV5-5 and TRBJ1-1; D is uncertain. Germline V gives CDR1 SGHKS, CDR2 YYEKEE (reference sequence). V dropped 3 bases and J dropped 4 bases, with 13 bases sitting between them. This CDR3 region has 14 residues. The CDR3 loop is CASSSGVAATEAFF. In DNA form, the CDR3 reads TGTGCCAGCAGCTCCGGGGTCGCCGCCACTGAAGCTTTCTTT.